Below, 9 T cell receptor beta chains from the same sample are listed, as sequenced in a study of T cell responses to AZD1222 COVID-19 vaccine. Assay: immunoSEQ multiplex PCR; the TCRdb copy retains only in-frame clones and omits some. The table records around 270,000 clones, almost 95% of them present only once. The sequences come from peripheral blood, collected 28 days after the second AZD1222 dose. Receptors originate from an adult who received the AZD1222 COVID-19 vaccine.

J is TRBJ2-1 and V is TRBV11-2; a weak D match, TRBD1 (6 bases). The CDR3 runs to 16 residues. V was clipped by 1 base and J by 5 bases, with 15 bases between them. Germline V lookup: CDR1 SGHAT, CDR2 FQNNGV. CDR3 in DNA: TGTGCCAGCAGCTTAGTTCCCAGGGGAAGTGACAATGAGCAGTTCTTC. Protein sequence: CASSLVPRGSDNEQFF.

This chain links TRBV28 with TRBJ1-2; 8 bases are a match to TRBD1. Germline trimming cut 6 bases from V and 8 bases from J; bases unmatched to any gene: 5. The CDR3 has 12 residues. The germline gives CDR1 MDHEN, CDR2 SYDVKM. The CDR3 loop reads CASRGQGRGYTF. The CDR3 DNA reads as TGTGCCAGCAGAGGACAGGGCCGGGGCTACACCTTC.

CDR3 DNA: TGTGCCAGCAGCTCGGGACAGGGCGGCGAGCAGTACTTC. Residues: CASSSGQGGEQYF. The chain recombines TRBV5-4 with TRBJ2-7; TRBD1 agrees at 9 bases. V lost 3 bases to trimming and J lost 6 bases; unmatched junction nucleotides: 4. Germline values: CDR1 SGHNT, CDR2 YYREEE (reference sequence). The CDR3 is 13 amino acids.

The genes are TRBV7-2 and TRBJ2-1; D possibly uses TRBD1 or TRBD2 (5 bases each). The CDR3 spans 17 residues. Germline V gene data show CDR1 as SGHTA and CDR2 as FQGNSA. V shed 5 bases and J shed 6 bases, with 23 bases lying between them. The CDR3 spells CASSPREGTGAFNEQFF. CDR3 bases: TGTGCCAGCAGCCCCCGGGAAGGGACCGGCGCCTTCAATGAGCAGTTCTTC.

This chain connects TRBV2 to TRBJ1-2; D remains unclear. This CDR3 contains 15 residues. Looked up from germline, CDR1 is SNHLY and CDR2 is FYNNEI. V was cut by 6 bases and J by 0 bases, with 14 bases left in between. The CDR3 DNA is TGTGCCAGCAGGGCCAGCTGGGAAACTAACTATGGCTACACCTTC. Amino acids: CASRASWETNYGYTF. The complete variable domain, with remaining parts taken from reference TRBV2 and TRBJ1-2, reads EPEVTQTPSHQVTQMGQEVILRCVPISNHLYFYWYRQILGQKVEFLVSFYNNEISEKSEIFDDQFSVERPDGSNFTLKIRSTKLEDSAMYFCASRASWETNYGYTFGSGTRLTVV.

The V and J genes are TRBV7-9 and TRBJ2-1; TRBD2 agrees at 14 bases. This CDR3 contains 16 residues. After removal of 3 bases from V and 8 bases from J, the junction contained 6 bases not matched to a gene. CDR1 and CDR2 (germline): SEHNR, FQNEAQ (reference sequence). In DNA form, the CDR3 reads TGTGCCAGCAGCTTTTTGACTAGCGGGAGGGCTGATGAGCAGTTCTTC. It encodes CASSFLTSGRADEQFF.

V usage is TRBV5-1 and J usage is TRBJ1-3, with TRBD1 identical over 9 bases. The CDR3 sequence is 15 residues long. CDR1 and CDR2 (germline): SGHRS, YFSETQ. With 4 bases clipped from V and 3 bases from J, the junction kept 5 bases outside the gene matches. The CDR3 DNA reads TGCGCCAGCAGCGTGGACAGGGGATATGGAAACACCATATATTTT. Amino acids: CASSVDRGYGNTIYF.

CDR3 sequence: CASSHRVLDTEAFF. Written as DNA, the CDR3 is TGTGCCAGCAGCCACAGAGTTTTGGACACTGAAGCTTTCTTT. J is TRBJ1-1 and V is TRBV3-1 (or the pseudogene TRBV3-2); D remains unclear. Trimming pared 3 bases from V and 3 bases from J, leaving 11 bases between. In germline, CDR1 is LGHDT, CDR2 YNNKEL (reference sequence). The CDR3 has 14 amino acids.

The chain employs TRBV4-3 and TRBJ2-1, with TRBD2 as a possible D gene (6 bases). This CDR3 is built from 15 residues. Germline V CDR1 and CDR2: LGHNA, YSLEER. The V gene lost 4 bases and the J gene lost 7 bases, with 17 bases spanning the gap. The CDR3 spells CASSLGHGSLNEQFF. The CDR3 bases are TGCGCCAGCAGCCTAGGACACGGGAGTCTGAATGAGCAGTTCTTC.